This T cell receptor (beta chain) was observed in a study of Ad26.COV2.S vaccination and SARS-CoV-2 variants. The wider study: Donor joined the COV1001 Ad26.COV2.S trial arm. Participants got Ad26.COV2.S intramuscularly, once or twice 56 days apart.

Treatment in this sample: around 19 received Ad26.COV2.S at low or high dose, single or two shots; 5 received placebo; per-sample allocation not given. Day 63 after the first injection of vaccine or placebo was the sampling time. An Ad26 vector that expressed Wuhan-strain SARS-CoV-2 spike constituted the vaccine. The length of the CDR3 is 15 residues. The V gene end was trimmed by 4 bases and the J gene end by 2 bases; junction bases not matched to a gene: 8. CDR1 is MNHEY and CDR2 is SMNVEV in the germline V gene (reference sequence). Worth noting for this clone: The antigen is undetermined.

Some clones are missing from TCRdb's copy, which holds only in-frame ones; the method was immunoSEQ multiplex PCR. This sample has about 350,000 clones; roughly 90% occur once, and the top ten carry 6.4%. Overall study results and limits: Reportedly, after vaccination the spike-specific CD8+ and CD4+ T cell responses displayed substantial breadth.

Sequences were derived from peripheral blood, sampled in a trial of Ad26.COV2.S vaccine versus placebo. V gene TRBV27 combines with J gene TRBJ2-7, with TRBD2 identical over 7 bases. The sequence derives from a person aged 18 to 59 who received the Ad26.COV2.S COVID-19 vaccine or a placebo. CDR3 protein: CASSYVRDYPYEQYF. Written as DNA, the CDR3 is TGTGCCAGCAGTTACGTCCGGGACTATCCCTACGAGCAGTACTTC.